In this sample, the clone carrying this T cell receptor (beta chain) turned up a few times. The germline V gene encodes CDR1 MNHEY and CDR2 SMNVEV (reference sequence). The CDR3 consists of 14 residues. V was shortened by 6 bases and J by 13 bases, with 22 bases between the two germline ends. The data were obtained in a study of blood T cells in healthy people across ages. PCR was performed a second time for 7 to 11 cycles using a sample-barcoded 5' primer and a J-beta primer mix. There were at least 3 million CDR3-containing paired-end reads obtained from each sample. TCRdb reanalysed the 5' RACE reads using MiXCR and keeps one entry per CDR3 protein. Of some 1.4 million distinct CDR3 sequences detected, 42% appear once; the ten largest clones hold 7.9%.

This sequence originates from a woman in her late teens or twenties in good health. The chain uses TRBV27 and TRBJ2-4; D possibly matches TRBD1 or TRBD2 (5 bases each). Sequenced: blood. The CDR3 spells CASSRDQYVHGQYF. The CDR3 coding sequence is TGTGCCAGCAGCCGGGACCAGTACGTGCACGGGCAGTACTTC.